These 17 T cell receptor beta chains were all obtained from the same sample, sequenced in a study of T cell clonality in common variable immunodeficiency. Some clones are missing from TCRdb's copy, which holds only in-frame ones; the method was immunoSEQ multiplex PCR. Sampling found roughly 42,000 clones, none seen once. Specimen: peripheral blood mononuclear cells. All receptors derive from a person aged 18 to 69 in good health.

This clone was picked up many times. Read coverage stops 3 residues before the CDR3 terminus; the germline J gene supplies the remainder. The chain carries TRBV20-1 and TRBJ2-7; TRBD1 might be the D (5 bases). Per the germline V gene, CDR1 is DFQATT and CDR2 is SNEGSKA (reference sequence). The CDR3 is 12 amino acids. V was clipped by 3 bases and J by 4 bases, with 10 bases between them. The CDR3 region is CSARLTDYEQYF. The covered CDR3 bases are TGCAGTGCTAGGTTGACAGATTACGAG.

This clone has at least ten counts. The CDR3 end lies 3 residues beyond the end of the read and is filled in from the germline J gene. The gene calls are TRBV19 and TRBJ2-5; D is undetermined. This CDR3 contains 13 residues. Per germline, CDR1 LNHDA and CDR2 SQIVND (reference sequence). V was cut by 4 bases and J by 2 bases, with 8 bases left in between. CDR3 DNA (partial): TGTGCCAGTAGTAAGACACATCAAGAGACC. It is translated as CASSKTHQET. The entire CDR3 protein is CASSKTHQETQYF.

In this sample, this clone turned up a few times. Read data end 3 residues before the CDR3 end; the end is taken from the germline J gene. The V call is TRBV7-9, the J call TRBJ1-2, with 7 bases that match TRBD1. The CDR3 extends over 13 amino acids. Losses at the gene ends were 5 bases for V and 3 bases for J; bases not matched to a gene: 3. From germline, CDR1 is SEHNR and CDR2 FQNEAQ (reference sequence). Partial CDR3 DNA: TGTGCCAGCAGCGAGGGGGCGGACTATGGC. Its translation is CASSEGADYG. From start to end, the CDR3 is CASSEGADYGYTF.

As concerns this clone: Sequencing ends 3 residues short of the CDR3 end; the germline J gene provides the rest. The chain couples TRBV6-1 to TRBJ1-2, with TRBD1 matching over 12 bases. The CDR3 extends over 15 amino acids. Germline-derived CDR1 and CDR2 are MNHNS and SASEGT. The part of the CDR3 DNA that was read is TGTGCCAGCAGTGAGGGACAGGGGGCCTACAATGAC. This translates into CASSEGQGAYND. The whole CDR3 reads CASSEGQGAYNDYTF.

The sample holds many counts of this clone. Read data end 3 residues before the CDR3 end; the end is taken from the germline J gene. V gene TRBV19 combines with J gene TRBJ2-1, with 9 bases aligning to TRBD2. The CDR3 has 16 amino acids. Per the germline V gene, CDR1 is LNHDA and CDR2 is SQIVND (reference sequence). Germline trimming cut 3 bases from V and 2 bases from J; bases unmatched to any gene: 5. The CDR3 sequence is CASSIVAGGPYNEQFF. The DNA read from the CDR3 is TGTGCCAGTAGTATTGTCGCGGGAGGGCCCTACAATGAG.

This clone was counted at least ten times. The CDR3 extends 3 residues past the end of the read, so its final part is completed from the germline J gene. The chain carries TRBV5-1 and TRBJ1-5; 9 bases align to TRBD1. The CDR3 is 17 residues long. The trim removed 4 bases at V and 6 bases at J, leaving 14 bases unmatched. The germline V gene encodes CDR1 SGHRS and CDR2 YFSETQ. CDR3 in amino acids: CASSPGTGLPSGQPQHF. The DNA read from the CDR3 is TGCGCCAGCAGCCCGGGGACAGGGCTTCCGAGCGGTCAGCCC. Using reference TRBV5-1 and TRBJ1-5 for the parts outside the CDR3, the full variable domain is KAGVTQTPRYLIKTRGQQVTLSCSPISGHRSVSWYQQTPGQGLQFLFEYFSETQRNKGNFPGRFSGRQFSNSRSEMNVSTLELGDSALYLCASSPGTGLPSGQPQHFGDGTRLSIL.

Here the CDR3 reads CASSRSARGNQPQYF. The sequenced part of the CDR3 DNA is TGTGCCAGCAGCCGGTCTGCCAGGGGCAATCAGCCG. This rearrangement joins TRBV7-6 to TRBJ2-3; weak D call: TRBD1 (6 bases). The missing CDR3 end, 3 residues past where the read stops, is filled in from the germline J gene. Germline V CDR1 and CDR2: SGHVS, FNYEAQ. The CDR3 sequence is 15 residues long.

In its sample, this clone was seen many times. The sequence runs out 3 residues before the end of the CDR3; the remainder is reconstructed from the germline J gene. The chain recombines TRBV10-1 with TRBJ1-5; TRBD1 matches 9 bases. V lost 7 bases, J lost 7 bases, and 11 bases stayed unmatched. The germline CDR1 and CDR2 sequences are WNHNN and SYGVQD (reference sequence). The CDR3 is made up of 15 amino acids. Partial CDR3 DNA: TGCGCCAGCACCCGGGACAGGGAAAACGGGCAGCCC. This codes for CASTRDRENGQP. The complete CDR3 reads CASTRDRENGQPQHF.

This clone has a count of ten or more. The CDR3 end is not reached by the read, which stops 3 residues before it; the germline J gene fills it in. This chain links TRBV10-1 with TRBJ2-7, with 10 bases aligning to TRBD1. CDR1 is WNHNN and CDR2 is SYGVQD in the germline V gene (reference sequence). The CDR3 contains 15 residues. Losses at the gene ends were 2 bases for V and 5 bases for J; bases not matched to a gene: 6. CDR3 DNA, as far as it was read: TGCGCCAGCAGTGAGCGGACAGGGGGAAGGGACGAG. Its protein is CASSERTGGRDE. The whole CDR3 region reads CASSERTGGRDEQYF.

At least ten counts were recorded for this clone. The DNA ends 3 residues before the CDR3 does, and the rest of the CDR3 is filled in from the germline J gene. V usage is TRBV20-1 and J usage is TRBJ1-2; 8 bases match TRBD1. Germline values: CDR1 DFQATT, CDR2 SNEGSKA (reference sequence). The CDR3 consists of 16 residues. V lost 0 bases and J lost 5; bases outside the gene matches: 11. The sequenced CDR3 bases are TGCAGTGCTAGAGACGCGACCGGGACAGGCTATTATGGC. It encodes CSARDATGTGYYG. The full CDR3 protein is CSARDATGTGYYGYTF.

This clone was counted ten times or more. The sequenced fragment ends 3 residues before the CDR3 boundary, so the rest is inferred from the germline J gene. The chain uses TRBV5-1 and TRBJ2-3; TRBD2 agrees at 13 bases. V lost 4 bases, J lost 8 bases, and 7 bases stayed unmatched. CDR3 size: 15 residues. The germline V gene encodes CDR1 SGHRS and CDR2 YFSETQ. CDR3: CASSAGLAGVGTQYF. The sequenced part of the CDR3 DNA is TGCGCCAGCAGCGCAGGACTAGCGGGAGTCGGTACG.

This clone was seen at least ten times. The CDR3 end is not reached by the read, which stops 3 residues before it; the germline J gene fills it in. The chain has TRBV5-1 and TRBJ1-4, with 7 nucleotides matching TRBD1. Germline CDR1 and CDR2: SGHRS and YFSETQ. With V trimmed by 0 bases and J by 10 bases, 6 bases remained unmatched. The CDR3 is made up of 14 amino acids. Incomplete CDR3 DNA: TGCGCCAGCAGCTTGGCTTTGGGACAGAGAAAA. It yields the protein CASSLALGQRK. The full CDR3 is CASSLALGQRKLFF.

This clone was counted ten times or more. CDR3 DNA (partial): TGTGCCAGCAGCTTAGGACTAGCGGGAGGTGGTGAG. It specifies CASSLGLAGGGE. The whole CDR3 reads CASSLGLAGGGEQFF. The rearrangement links TRBV11-2 to TRBJ2-1; 13 bases match TRBD2. The read halts 3 residues ahead of the CDR3 end, with the missing end drawn from the germline J gene. Looked up from germline, CDR1 is SGHAT and CDR2 is FQNNGV. CDR3 length: 15 residues. Unmatched junction bases numbered 3, after V lost 1 base and J lost 9 bases.

As concerns this clone: This may be a read error, as it is one base from a much larger clone. The read gets to within 3 residues of the CDR3 end, and the germline J gene fills in the rest. Other nucleotide sequences in the sample specify the same CDR3. The rearrangement links TRBV2 to TRBJ1-3; D gene uncertain. The germline V gene encodes CDR1 SNHLY and CDR2 FYNNEI. This CDR3 is 13 amino acids long. CDR3: CASSRSLGNTIYF. The sequenced CDR3 bases are TGTGCCAGCAGCAGGAGCCTTGGAAACACA.

This clone appeared a few times. Coverage ceases 3 residues before the CDR3 finishes, and the germline J gene fills in the end. The gene calls are TRBV6-2 or TRBV6-3 and TRBJ1-2, with D possibly matching TRBD1 (6 bases). The CDR3 contains 13 residues. Germline V lookup: CDR1 MNHEY, CDR2 SVGEGT. V dropped 7 bases and J dropped 1 base, with 10 bases sitting between them. The CDR3 sequence is CASKDSYNYGYTF. CDR3 bases read: TGTGCCAGCAAGGACAGCTATAACTATGGC.

The table lists this clone with many counts. The read terminates 3 residues ahead of where the CDR3 ends, so the germline J gene completes it. This chain links TRBV19 with TRBJ2-5, with TRBD1 identical over 7 bases. V was clipped by 3 bases and J by 3 bases; unmatched bases: 7. The CDR3 has 15 residues. Germline CDR1 is LNHDA and CDR2 is SQIVND (reference sequence). CDR3 bases read: TGTGCCAGTAGTATTGGCCAGGGGGAGAAAGAGACC. It codes for CASSIGQGEKET. The whole CDR3 protein reads CASSIGQGEKETQYF.

Many counts were recorded for this clone. Sequencing ends 3 residues short of the CDR3 end; the germline J gene provides the rest. The chain recombines TRBV20-1 with TRBJ1-4, with unresolved D. Per the germline V gene, CDR1 is DFQATT and CDR2 is SNEGSKA (reference sequence). This CDR3 has 14 residues. Deletions cut 0 bases from V and 7 bases from J, with 12 bases between. CDR3 bases read: TGCAGTGCTAGAGACCCCGGCCGGGGTGAAAAA. Its protein is CSARDPGRGEK. The full CDR3 reads CSARDPGRGEKLFF.